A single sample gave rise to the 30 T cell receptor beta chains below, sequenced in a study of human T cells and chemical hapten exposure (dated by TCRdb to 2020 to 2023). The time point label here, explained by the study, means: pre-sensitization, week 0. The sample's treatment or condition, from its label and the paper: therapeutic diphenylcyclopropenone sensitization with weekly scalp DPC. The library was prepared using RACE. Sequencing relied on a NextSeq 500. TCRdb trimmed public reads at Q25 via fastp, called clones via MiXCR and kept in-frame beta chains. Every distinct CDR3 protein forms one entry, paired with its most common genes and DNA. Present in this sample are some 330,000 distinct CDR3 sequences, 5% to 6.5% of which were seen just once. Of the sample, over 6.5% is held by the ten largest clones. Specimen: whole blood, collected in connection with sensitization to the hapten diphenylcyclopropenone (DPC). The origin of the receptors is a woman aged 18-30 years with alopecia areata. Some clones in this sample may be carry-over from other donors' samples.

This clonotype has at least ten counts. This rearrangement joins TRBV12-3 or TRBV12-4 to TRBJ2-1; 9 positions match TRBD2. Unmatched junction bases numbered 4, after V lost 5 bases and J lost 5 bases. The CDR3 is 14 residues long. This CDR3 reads CASSRSGGNNEQFF. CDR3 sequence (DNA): TGTGCCAGCAGTAGGAGCGGGGGGAACAATGAGCAGTTCTTC.

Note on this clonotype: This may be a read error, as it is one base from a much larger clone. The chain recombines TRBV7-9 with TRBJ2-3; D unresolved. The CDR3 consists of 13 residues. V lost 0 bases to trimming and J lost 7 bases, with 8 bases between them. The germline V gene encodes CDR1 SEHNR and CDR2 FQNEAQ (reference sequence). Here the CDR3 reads CASSLAPRNTQYF. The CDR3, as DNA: TGTGCCAGCAGCTTAGCGCCCCGGAATACGCAGTATTTT. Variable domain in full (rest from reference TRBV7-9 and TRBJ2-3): DTGVSQNPRHKITKRGQNVTFRCDPISEHNRLYWYRQTLGQGPEFLTYFQNEAQLEKSRLLSDRFSAERPKGSFSTLEIQRTEQGDSAMYLCASSLAPRNTQYFGPGTRLTVL.

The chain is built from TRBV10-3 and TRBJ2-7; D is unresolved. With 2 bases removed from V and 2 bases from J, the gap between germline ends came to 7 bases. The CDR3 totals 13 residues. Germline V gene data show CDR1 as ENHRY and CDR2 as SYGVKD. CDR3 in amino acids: CAISEHGPYEQYF. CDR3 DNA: TGTGCCATCAGTGAGCACGGCCCCTACGAGCAGTACTTC.

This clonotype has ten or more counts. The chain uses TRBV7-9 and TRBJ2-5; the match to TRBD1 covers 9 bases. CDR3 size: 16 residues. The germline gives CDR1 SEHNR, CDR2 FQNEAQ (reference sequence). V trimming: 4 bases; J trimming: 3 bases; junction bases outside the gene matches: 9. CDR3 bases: TGTGCCAGCAGCTCGTTCGTCCGGACAGGGGAAGAGACCCAGTACTTC. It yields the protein CASSSFVRTGEETQYF.

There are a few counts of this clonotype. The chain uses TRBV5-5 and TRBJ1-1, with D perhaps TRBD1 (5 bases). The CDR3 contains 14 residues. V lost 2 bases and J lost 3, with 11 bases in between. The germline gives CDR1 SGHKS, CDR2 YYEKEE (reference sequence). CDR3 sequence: CASSLGDLDTEAFF. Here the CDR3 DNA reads TGTGCCAGCAGCTTAGGGGACTTGGACACTGAAGCTTTCTTT. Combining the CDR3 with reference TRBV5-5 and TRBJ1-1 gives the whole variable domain DAGVTQSPTHLIKTRGQQVTLRCSPISGHKSVSWYQQVLGQGPQFIFQYYEKEERGRGNFPDRFSARQFPNYSSELNVNALLLGDSALYLCASSLGDLDTEAFFGQGTRLTVV.

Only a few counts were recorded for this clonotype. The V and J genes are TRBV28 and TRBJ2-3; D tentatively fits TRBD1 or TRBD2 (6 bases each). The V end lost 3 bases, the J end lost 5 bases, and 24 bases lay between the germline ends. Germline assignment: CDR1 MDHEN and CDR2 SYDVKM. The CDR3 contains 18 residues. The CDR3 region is CASSFGLVARGRGDTQYF. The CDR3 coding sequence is TGTGCCAGCAGTTTTGGTCTCGTAGCTCGGGGGCGCGGAGATACGCAGTATTTT.

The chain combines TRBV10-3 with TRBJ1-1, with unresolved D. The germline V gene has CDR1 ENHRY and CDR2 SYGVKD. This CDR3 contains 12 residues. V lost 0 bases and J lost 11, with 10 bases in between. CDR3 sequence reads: CAISESQVRAFF. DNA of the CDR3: TGTGCCATCAGTGAGTCCCAGGTCCGTGCTTTCTTT.

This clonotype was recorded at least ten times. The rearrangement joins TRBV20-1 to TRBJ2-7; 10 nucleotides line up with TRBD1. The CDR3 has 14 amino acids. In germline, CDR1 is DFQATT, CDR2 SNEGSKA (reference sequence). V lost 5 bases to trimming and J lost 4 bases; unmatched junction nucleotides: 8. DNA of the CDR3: TGCAGTGCTGAAGACAGGGGGCGTTCATACGAGCAGTACTTC. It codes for CSAEDRGRSYEQYF.

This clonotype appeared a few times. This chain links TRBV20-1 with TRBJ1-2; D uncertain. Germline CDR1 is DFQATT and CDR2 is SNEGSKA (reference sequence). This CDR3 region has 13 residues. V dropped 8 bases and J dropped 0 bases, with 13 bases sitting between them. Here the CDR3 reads CSPRTEANYGYTF. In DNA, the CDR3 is TGCAGTCCACGGACTGAAGCTAACTATGGCTACACCTTC.

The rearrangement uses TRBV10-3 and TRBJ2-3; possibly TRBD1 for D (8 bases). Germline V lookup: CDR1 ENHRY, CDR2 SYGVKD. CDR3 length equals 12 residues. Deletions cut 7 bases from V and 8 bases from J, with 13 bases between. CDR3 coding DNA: TGTGCCATCAAACAGGGGGAGGGTACGCAGTATTTT. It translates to CAIKQGEGTQYF.

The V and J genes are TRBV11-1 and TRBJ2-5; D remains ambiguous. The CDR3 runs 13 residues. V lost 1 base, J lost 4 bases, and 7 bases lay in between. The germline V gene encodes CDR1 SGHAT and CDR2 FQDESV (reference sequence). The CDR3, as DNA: TGTGCCAGCAGCTTAGTTCCAGTAGAGACCCAGTACTTC. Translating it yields CASSLVPVETQYF.

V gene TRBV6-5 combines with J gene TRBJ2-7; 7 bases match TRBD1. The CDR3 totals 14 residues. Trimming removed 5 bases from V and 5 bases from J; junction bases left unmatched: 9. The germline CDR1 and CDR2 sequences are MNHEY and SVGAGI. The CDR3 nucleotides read TGTGCCAGCAGTAAGGCCCAGACAGGGAACGAGCAGTACTTC. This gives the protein CASSKAQTGNEQYF.

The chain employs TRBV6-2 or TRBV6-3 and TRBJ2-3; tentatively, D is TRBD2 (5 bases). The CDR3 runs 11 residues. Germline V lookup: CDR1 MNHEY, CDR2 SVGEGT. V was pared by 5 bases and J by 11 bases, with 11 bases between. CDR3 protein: CASSQGLLQYF. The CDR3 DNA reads TGTGCCAGCAGTCAAGGACTGTTGCAGTATTTT.

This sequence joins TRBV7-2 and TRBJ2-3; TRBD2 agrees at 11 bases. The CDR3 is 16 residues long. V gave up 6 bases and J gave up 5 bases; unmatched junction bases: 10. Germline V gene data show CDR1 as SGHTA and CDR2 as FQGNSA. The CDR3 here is CASSRNSGGVGDTQYF. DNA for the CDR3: TGTGCCAGCAGTCGTAATAGCGGGGGGGTAGGAGATACGCAGTATTTT.

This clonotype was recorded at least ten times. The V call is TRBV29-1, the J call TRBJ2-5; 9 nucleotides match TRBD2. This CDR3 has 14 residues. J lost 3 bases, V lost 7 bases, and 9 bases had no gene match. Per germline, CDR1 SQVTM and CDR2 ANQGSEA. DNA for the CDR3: TGCAGCGCTGTTTATGGCGGGGGGGAAGAGACCCAGTACTTC. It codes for CSAVYGGGEETQYF. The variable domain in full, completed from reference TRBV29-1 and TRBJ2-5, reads SAVISQKPSRDICQRGTSLTIQCQVDSQVTMMFWYRQQPGQSLTLIATANQGSEATYESGFVIDKFPISRPNLTFSTLTVSNMSPEDSSIYLCSAVYGGGEETQYFGPGTRLLVL.

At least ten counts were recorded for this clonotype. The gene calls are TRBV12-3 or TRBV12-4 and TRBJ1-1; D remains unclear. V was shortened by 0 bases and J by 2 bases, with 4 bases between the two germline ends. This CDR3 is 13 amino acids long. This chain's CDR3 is CASSLARNTEAFF. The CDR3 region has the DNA TGTGCCAGCAGTTTAGCCCGAAACACTGAAGCTTTCTTT.

The CDR3 loop is CASSWEVAANEADTQYF. The CDR3, as DNA: TGCGCCAGCAGCTGGGAGGTAGCGGCAAACGAAGCAGATACGCAGTATTTT. V and J are TRBV5-1 and TRBJ2-3; D is possibly TRBD2 (6 bases). The CDR3 consists of 17 residues. The germline CDR1 and CDR2 sequences are SGHRS and YFSETQ. V was pared by 3 bases and J by 4 bases, with 21 bases between.

CDR3 sequence reads: CASTSGDYEQYF. The DNA for the CDR3 is TGTGCCAGCACATCGGGGGACTACGAGCAGTACTTC. V is TRBV2 and J is TRBJ2-7, with D perhaps TRBD2 (6 bases). The CDR3 loop spans 12 amino acids. V was cut by 7 bases and J by 3 bases, with 10 bases left in between. Germline values: CDR1 SNHLY, CDR2 FYNNEI.

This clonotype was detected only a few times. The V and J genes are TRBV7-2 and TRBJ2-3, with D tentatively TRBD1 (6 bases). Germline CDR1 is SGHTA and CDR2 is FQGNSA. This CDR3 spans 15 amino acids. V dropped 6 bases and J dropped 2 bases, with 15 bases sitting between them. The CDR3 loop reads CASSSDSQATDTQYF. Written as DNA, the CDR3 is TGTGCCAGCAGTTCGGACAGTCAAGCCACAGATACGCAGTATTTT.

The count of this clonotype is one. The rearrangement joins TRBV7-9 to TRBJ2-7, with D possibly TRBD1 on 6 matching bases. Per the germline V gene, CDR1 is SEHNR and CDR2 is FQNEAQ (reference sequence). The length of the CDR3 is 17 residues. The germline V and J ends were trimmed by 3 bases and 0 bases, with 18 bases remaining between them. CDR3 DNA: TGTGCCAGCAGCTTGTTAGGGGGACCGACAGCCTCCTACGAGCAGTACTTC. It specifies CASSLLGGPTASYEQYF.

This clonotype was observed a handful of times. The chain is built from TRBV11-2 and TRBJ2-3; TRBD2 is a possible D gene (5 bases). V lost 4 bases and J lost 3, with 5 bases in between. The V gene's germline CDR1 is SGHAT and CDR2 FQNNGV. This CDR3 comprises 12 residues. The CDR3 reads CASSWETDTQYF. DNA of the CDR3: TGTGCCAGCAGCTGGGAGACAGATACGCAGTATTTT.

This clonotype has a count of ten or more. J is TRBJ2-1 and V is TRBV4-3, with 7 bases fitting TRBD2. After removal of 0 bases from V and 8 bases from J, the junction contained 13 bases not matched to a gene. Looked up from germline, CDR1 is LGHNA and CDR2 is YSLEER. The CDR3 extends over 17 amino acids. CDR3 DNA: TGCGCCAGCAGCCAAGAGGCCAGCGGGGACTGGATCGATGAGCAGTTCTTC. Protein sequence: CASSQEASGDWIDEQFF.

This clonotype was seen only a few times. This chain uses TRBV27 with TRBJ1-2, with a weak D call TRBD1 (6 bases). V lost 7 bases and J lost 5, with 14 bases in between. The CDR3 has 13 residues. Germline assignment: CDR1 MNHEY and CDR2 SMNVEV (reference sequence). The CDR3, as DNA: TGTGCCAGCACAACAGGGACTGAGTATGGCTACACCTTC. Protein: CASTTGTEYGYTF.

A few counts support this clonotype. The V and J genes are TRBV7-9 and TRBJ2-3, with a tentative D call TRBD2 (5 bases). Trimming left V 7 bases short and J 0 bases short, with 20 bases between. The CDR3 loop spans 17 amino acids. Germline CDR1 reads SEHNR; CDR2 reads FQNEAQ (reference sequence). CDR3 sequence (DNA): TGTGCCAGCAAGCTCCAAGATAGGGAGTCTAGCACAGATACGCAGTATTTT. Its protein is CASKLQDRESSTDTQYF.

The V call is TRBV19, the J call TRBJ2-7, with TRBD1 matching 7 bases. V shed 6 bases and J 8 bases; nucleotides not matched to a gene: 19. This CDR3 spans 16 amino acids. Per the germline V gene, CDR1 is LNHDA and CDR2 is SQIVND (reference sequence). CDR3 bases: TGTGCCAGTAGAGAGACACCGGGACAGACTGATCCCCAGCAGTACTTC. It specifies CASRETPGQTDPQQYF.

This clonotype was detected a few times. For the CDR3, the DNA is TGTGCCAGCAGCTTGGATGCGTCCCAGCCCCAGCATTTT. It specifies CASSLDASQPQHF. The genes are TRBV5-5 and TRBJ1-5; D is ambiguous. CDR3 length: 13 residues. V was cut by 0 bases and J by 7 bases, with 8 bases left in between. Germline CDR1 SGHKS, CDR2 YYEKEE (reference sequence).

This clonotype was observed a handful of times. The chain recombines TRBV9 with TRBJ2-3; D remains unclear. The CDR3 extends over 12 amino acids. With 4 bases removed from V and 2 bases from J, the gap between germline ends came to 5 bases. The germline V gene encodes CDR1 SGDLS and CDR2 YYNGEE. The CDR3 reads CASSNPTDTQYF. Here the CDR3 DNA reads TGTGCCAGCAGCAACCCCACAGATACGCAGTATTTT.

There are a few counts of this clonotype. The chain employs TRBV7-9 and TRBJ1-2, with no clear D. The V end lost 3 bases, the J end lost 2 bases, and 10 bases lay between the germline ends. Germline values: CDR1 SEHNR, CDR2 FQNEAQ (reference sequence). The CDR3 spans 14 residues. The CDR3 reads CASSFADANYGYTF. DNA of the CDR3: TGTGCCAGCAGCTTCGCTGATGCGAACTATGGCTACACCTTC.

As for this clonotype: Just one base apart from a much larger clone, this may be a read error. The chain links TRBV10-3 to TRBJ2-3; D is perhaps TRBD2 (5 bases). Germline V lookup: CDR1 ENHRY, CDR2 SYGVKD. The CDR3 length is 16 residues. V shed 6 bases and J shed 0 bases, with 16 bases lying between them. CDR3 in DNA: TGTGCCATCAGGGTCTACGGGATAGGGAGCACAGATACGCAGTATTTT. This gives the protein CAIRVYGIGSTDTQYF.

The chain's CDR3 is CASSRPSREIHNEQFF. The CDR3 region has the DNA TGTGCCAGCAGCAGACCGAGCCGGGAGATTCACAATGAGCAGTTCTTC. The J gene is TRBJ2-1, the V gene TRBV7-9; a weak D match, TRBD2 (6 bases). From germline, CDR1 is SEHNR and CDR2 FQNEAQ (reference sequence). This CDR3 has 16 amino acids. With 5 bases removed from V and 5 bases from J, the gap between germline ends came to 19 bases.